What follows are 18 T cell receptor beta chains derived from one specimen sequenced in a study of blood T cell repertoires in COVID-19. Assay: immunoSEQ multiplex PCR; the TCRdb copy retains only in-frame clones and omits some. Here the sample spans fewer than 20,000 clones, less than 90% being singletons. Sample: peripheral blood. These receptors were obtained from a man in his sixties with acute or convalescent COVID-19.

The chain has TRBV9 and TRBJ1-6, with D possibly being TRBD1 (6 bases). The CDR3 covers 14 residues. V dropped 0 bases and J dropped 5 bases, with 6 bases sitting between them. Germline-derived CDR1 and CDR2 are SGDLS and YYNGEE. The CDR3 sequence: CASSVAGDNSPLHF. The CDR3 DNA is TGTGCCAGCAGCGTAGCAGGGGATAATTCACCCCTCCACTTT.

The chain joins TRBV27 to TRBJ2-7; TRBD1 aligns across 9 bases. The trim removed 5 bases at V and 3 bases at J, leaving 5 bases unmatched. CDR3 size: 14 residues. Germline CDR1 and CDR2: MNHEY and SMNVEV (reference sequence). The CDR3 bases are TGTGCCAGCAGTGTACAGGGGGCGAACTACGAGCAGTACTTC. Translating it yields CASSVQGANYEQYF.

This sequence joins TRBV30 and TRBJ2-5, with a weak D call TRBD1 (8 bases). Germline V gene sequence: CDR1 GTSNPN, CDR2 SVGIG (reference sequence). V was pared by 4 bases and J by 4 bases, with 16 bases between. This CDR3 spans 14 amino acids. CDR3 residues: CAWTLQGGGETQYF. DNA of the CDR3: TGTGCCTGGACCCTACAGGGGGGGGGAGAGACCCAGTACTTC.

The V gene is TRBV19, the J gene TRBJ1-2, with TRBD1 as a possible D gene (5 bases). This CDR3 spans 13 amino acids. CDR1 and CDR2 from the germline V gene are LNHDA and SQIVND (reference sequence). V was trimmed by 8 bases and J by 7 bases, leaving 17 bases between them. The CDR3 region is CASEGGARGGYTF. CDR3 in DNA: TGTGCCAGTGAGGGAGGGGCTCGAGGTGGCTACACCTTC.

CDR3 bases: TGTGCCAGCAGCTTAGAACCCGGGTCCTCCGGCTACACCTTC. Its protein product is CASSLEPGSSGYTF. The chain has TRBV7-2 and TRBJ1-2; D not resolved. Germline V CDR1 and CDR2: SGHTA, FQGNSA. The germline V and J ends were trimmed by 1 base and 8 bases, with 14 bases remaining between them. The CDR3 length is 14 residues.

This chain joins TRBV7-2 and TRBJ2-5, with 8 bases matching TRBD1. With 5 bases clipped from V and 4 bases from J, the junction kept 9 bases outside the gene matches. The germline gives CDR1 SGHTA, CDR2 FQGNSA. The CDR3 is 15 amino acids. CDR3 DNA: TGTGCCAGCAGCGCTCTGCGACAGGGGCGAGAGACCCAGTACTTC. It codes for CASSALRQGRETQYF.

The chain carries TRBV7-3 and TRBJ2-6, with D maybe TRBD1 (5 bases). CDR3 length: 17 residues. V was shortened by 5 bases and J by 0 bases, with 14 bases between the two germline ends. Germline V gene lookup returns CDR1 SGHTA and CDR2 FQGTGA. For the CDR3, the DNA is TGTGCCAGCAGCCCAGGGCCCCGGTCCTCTGGGGCCAACGTCCTGACTTTC. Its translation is CASSPGPRSSGANVLTF. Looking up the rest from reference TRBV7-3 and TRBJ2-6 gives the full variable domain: GAGVSQTPSNKVTEKGKYVELRCDPISGHTALYWYRQSLGQGPEFLIYFQGTGAADDSGLPNDRFFAVRPEGSVSTLKIQRTERGDSAVYLCASSPGPRSSGANVLTFGAGSRLTVL.

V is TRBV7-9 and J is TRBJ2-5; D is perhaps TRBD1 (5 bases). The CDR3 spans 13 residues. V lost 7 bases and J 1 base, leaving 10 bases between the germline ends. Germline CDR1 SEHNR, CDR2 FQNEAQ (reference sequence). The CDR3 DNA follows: TGTGCCAGCATCCCAGACAGCCAAGAGACCCAGTACTTC. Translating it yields CASIPDSQETQYF.

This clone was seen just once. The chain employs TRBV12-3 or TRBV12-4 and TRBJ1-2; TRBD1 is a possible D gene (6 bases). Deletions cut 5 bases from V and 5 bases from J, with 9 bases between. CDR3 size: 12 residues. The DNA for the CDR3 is TGTGCCAGCAGTCAGGGGAATTATGGCTACACCTTC. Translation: CASSQGNYGYTF.

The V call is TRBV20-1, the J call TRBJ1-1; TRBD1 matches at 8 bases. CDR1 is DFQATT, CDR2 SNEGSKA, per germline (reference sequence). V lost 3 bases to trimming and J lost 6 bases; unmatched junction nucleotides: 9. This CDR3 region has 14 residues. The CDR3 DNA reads TGCAGTGCTAGTCCTTACAGGGGGGCCCCTGAAGCTTTCTTT. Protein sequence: CSASPYRGAPEAFF.

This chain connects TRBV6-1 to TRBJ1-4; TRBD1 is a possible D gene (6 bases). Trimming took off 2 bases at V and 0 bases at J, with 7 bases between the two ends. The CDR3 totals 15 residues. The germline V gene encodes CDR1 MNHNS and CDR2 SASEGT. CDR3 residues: CASSEHRATNEKLFF. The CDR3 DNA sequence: TGTGCCAGCAGTGAACACAGGGCAACTAATGAAAAACTGTTTTTT.

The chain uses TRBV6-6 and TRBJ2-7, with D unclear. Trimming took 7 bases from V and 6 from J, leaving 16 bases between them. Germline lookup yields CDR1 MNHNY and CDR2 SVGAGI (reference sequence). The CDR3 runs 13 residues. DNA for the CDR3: TGTGCCAGCACCGTAAGCGAGGTTAGCGAGCAGTACTTC. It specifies CASTVSEVSEQYF.

DNA of the CDR3: TGTGCCAGTAGAAGTCTCGGGACTAGCGGGATTTCCTACAATGAGCAGTTCTTC. Amino acid sequence: CASRSLGTSGISYNEQFF. The rearrangement links TRBV19 to TRBJ2-1; 13 bases align to TRBD2. The CDR3 has 18 amino acids. V shed 6 bases and J 1 base; nucleotides not matched to a gene: 9. Germline CDR1 and CDR2: LNHDA and SQIVND (reference sequence).

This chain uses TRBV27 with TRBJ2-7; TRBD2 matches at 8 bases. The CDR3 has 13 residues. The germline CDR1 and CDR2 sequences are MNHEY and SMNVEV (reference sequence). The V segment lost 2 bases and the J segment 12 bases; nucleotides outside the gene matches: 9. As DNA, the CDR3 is TGTGCCAGCAGTTTAACCATAACTAGCGGACGGTACTTC. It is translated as CASSLTITSGRYF.

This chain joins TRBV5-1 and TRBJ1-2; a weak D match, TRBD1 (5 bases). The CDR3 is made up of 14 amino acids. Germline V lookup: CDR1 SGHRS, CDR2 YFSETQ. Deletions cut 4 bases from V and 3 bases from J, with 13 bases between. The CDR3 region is CASSTDRPDYGYTF. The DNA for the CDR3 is TGCGCCAGCAGCACCGACAGACCTGACTATGGCTACACCTTC.

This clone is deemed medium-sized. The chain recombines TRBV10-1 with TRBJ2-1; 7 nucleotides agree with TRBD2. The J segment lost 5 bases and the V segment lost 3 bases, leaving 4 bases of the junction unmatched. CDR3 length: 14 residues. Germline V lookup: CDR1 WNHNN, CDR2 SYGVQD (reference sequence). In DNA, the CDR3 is TGCGCCAGCAGTGAACTAGCGACCGACAATGAGCAGTTCTTC. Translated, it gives CASSELATDNEQFF.

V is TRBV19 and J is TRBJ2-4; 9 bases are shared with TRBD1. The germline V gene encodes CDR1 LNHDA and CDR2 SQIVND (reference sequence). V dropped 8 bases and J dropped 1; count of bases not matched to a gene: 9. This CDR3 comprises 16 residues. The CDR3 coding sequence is TGTGCCAGTTCGGGCACAGGGGGCTGGGCCAAAAACATTCAGTACTTC. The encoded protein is CASSGTGGWAKNIQYF.

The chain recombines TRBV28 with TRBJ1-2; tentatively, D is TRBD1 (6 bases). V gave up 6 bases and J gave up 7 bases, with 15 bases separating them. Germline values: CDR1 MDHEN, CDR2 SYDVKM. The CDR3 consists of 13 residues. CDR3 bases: TGTGCCAGCAGCCTCGTAGGGGGTGGTGGCTACACCTTC. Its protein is CASSLVGGGGYTF.